Listed below are T cell receptor beta chains from one sample, sequenced in a study of T-cell reconstitution after alpha-beta-depleted transplantation in children. TCRdb reprocessed the PCR reads with MiXCR, giving one entry per CDR3 protein. The sample carries a few hundred thousand distinct CDR3 sequences, about 23% recorded once. Material: PBMCs, obtained before TCRalphabeta/CD19-depleted stem cell transplant. The receptors stem from a girl aged 2 to 10 with Fanconi anemia, due to receive a stem cell transplant. Both conserved end residues are part of each CDR3. Fields, in order: CDR3 DNA, CDR3 protein, V gene, clone size, D gene, J gene. The D gene is left open where the match is weak. A clone size is listed for some rows: how often the clone was seen (once, few, many), or a class if it is expanded.

TGCAGTGCTAGACAGGGGAGGACCCAGTACTTC CSARQGRTQYF TRBV20-1 few NA TRBJ2-5
TGTGCCAGCAGCTTTGTTGGGGACATCGCAGATACGCAGTATTTT CASSFVGDIADTQYF TRBV5-5 many NA TRBJ2-3
TGCAGTGCTAGACCAAAAAACATTCAGTACTTC CSARPKNIQYF TRBV20-1 NA NA TRBJ2-4
TGTGCCAGCAGTGAAACTCTAGCCTATCTCCCAGATACGCAGTATTTT CASSETLAYLPDTQYF TRBV6-1 NA NA TRBJ2-3
TGCAGTGCTTCCGTCTGGATCTCCCAGGCCGAGCAGTACTTC CSASVWISQAEQYF TRBV20-1 few NA TRBJ2-7
TGTGCCAGCAGCTTATGGCTAGCGGGGGATTTCACAGATACGCAGTATTTT CASSLWLAGDFTDTQYF TRBV7-2 NA TRBD2 TRBJ2-3
TGTGCCAGCAGTGAAAGCGGGAGGGCAGATACGCAGTATTTT CASSESGRADTQYF TRBV25-1 many TRBD2 TRBJ2-3
TGCAGTGCTATCCCCGGGGGGGCCCAAGAGACCCAGTACTTC CSAIPGGAQETQYF TRBV20-1 many TRBD2 TRBJ2-5
TGCGCCAGCAGCTTGGAGGCGTTGGGGGGGCCTAAGTACTCTGGGGCCAACGTCCTGACTTTC CASSLEALGGPKYSGANVLTF TRBV5-1 NA NA TRBJ2-6
TGTGCCAGCAGACCTTTTGCGCTTATCTACAATGAGCAGTTCTTC CASRPFALIYNEQFF TRBV2 few NA TRBJ2-1
TGTGCCAGCAGTTACACTGGGGGCACATACAATGAGCAGTTCTTC CASSYTGGTYNEQFF TRBV6-2/TRBV6-3 NA NA TRBJ2-1
TGCGCCAGCAGCTTCTTCCAGAACACTGAAGCTTTCTTT CASSFFQNTEAFF TRBV5-1 many NA TRBJ1-1
TGTGCCACCAGTGATACTGGGGGGGAAGAGACCCAGTACTTC CATSDTGGEETQYF TRBV24-1 NA TRBD2 TRBJ2-5
TGCAGTGCTAGACGTACAGGGTACGAGCAGTACTTC CSARRTGYEQYF TRBV20-1 NA NA TRBJ2-7
TGTGCCAGCAGCCAGGGGGACGACGAGCAGTACTTC CASSQGDDEQYF TRBV4-2 many NA TRBJ2-7
TGCGCCAGCAGTTACCTTCCGTACTACGAGCAGTACTTC CASSYLPYYEQYF TRBV5-1 few NA TRBJ2-7
TGTGCCAGCAGTGGGACTAGTGGCCCGGGTGGTAGCACAGATACGCAGTATTTT CASSGTSGPGGSTDTQYF TRBV25-1 few TRBD2 TRBJ2-3
TGCAGTGCTTGGGACAGGGAAAACTATGGCTACACCTTC CSAWDRENYGYTF TRBV20-1 few TRBD1 TRBJ1-2
TGTGCCAGCAGCTTCCACCTCCAGGGGACTACACGGGACTACGAGCAGTACTTC CASSFHLQGTTRDYEQYF TRBV11-2 NA NA TRBJ2-7
TGTGCCAGCAGCTTAATGAGCGGAACGAACACCGGGGAGCTGTTTTTT CASSLMSGTNTGELFF TRBV7-3 few NA TRBJ2-2
TGTGCCAGCAAGCAGGGAAGCTCCTACGAGCAGTACTTC CASKQGSSYEQYF TRBV27 many NA TRBJ2-7
TGTGCCAGCAGCTTACAACCTAATGAAAAACTGTTTTTT CASSLQPNEKLFF TRBV7-3 few NA TRBJ1-4
TGCGCCAGCAGCTTGAGACTAGCGGGGGATACGCAGTATTTT CASSLRLAGDTQYF TRBV5-1 many TRBD2 TRBJ2-3
TGCAGCGTTGAAGAACCTTTTCGGGAGACCCAGTACTTC CSVEEPFRETQYF TRBV29-1 NA NA TRBJ2-5
TGTGCCAGCAGACGAACCGGGGGGGCAGAGACCCAGTACTTC CASRRTGGAETQYF TRBV7-9 NA TRBD2 TRBJ2-5
TGCAGTGCTCCCCCCGCGGGACGGACCTATGGCTACACCTTC CSAPPAGRTYGYTF TRBV20-1 few NA TRBJ1-2
TGTGCCAGCAGCTTGATTCCGGGACTAGCGGGAGGGCCGAATGAGCAGTTCTTC CASSLIPGLAGGPNEQFF TRBV7-7 few TRBD2 TRBJ2-1
TGCAGTGCTAGTATTCGGGGCCCAGATACGCAGTATTTT CSASIRGPDTQYF TRBV20-1 few NA TRBJ2-3
TGCAGCGTTATTACTACAGGGGAGAAAGACTATGGCTACACCTTC CSVITTGEKDYGYTF TRBV29-1 many TRBD1 TRBJ1-2
TGCAGCGTTGAACTAGCGGGAGGCCCACAGTTCTTC CSVELAGGPQFF TRBV29-1 many TRBD2 TRBJ2-1
TGTGCCACCAGTGATTTCACAGAGAGGGACAATGAGCAGTTCTTC CATSDFTERDNEQFF TRBV24-1 NA NA TRBJ2-1
TGCAGTGCACCTATTACAGGGGAATCGGCCAAAAACATTCAGTACTTC CSAPITGESAKNIQYF TRBV20-1 many TRBD1 TRBJ2-4
TGTGCCAGCAGCCCAACTCACCACGAGCAGTACTTC CASSPTHHEQYF TRBV7-9 NA NA TRBJ2-7
TGTGCCAGCAGTTCATCTAAGGGTGAGACCCAGTACTTC CASSSSKGETQYF TRBV12-3/TRBV12-4 many NA TRBJ2-5
TGCGCCAGCAGCCCCCAAGCGGGAGACCGGCGGTTCTTC CASSPQAGDRRFF TRBV5-1 few TRBD2 TRBJ2-1
TGTGCCAGCTTGGGAGAGGGAGAGACCCAGTACTTC CASLGEGETQYF TRBV11-2 many NA TRBJ2-5
TGCAGCGTTGAGGGGCACAGGGGGTCGTCCCAAGAGACCCAGTACTTC CSVEGHRGSSQETQYF TRBV29-1 many TRBD1 TRBJ2-5
TGCAGTGCTAGCTCACGCCTGCGGAAGAACACTGAAGCTTTCTTT CSASSRLRKNTEAFF TRBV20-1 NA NA TRBJ1-1
TGCGCCAGCAGCTTGGTAACTGAGCGCTACAATGAGCAGTTCTTC CASSLVTERYNEQFF TRBV5-1 many NA TRBJ2-1
TGCGCCAGCAGACTTGGTACTAGCGGGATCTACGAGCAGTACTTC CASRLGTSGIYEQYF TRBV5-1 few TRBD2 TRBJ2-7
TGCACCATTATATCAGCGGGGAGCGGGGAGCTGTTTTTT CTIISAGSGELFF TRBV29-1 NA TRBD2 TRBJ2-2
TGTGCCAGCTCACCCCCGCAAGCTGCTTACAATGAGCAGTTCTTC CASSPPQAAYNEQFF TRBV18 few NA TRBJ2-1
TGTGCCAGCAGTCATCCCGGGGGAAAAGATACGCAGTATTTT CASSHPGGKDTQYF TRBV6-1 many NA TRBJ2-3
TGTGCCAGCAGCTTAGCGAAGTGGAGGGAGACCCAGTACTTC CASSLAKWRETQYF TRBV7-8 once NA TRBJ2-5
TGTGCCAGCAGCTCTAGCGGGGGGAGCTCCTACAATGAGCAGTTCTTC CASSSSGGSSYNEQFF TRBV11-2 NA TRBD2 TRBJ2-1
TGTGCCACCAGTGATCTGGTAGGCGAGCAGTTCTTC CATSDLVGEQFF TRBV24-1 few NA TRBJ2-1
TGCAGTGCTAGGATCTGGAGGGCCCAAGAGACCCAGTACTTC CSARIWRAQETQYF TRBV20-1 many NA TRBJ2-5
TGTGCCAGCAGTTTAGACAGTACAGAGACCCAGTACTTC CASSLDSTETQYF TRBV12-3/TRBV12-4 many NA TRBJ2-5
TGTGCCAGCAGCTTAGCGCGACTAGCGGACAATGAGCAGTTCTTC CASSLARLADNEQFF TRBV7-8 NA TRBD2 TRBJ2-1
TGTGCCAGCGGGTTCCGAACAGGGGGGGTCTACGAGCAGTACTTC CASGFRTGGVYEQYF TRBV6-1 NA NA TRBJ2-7
TGTGCCAGCAGTTACTCTATCAAGGGGCGGAAGGCTTTGGGCTACACCTTC CASSYSIKGRKALGYTF TRBV6-5 few NA TRBJ1-2
TGTGCCAGCAGTGACACCCCTCAAGAGACCCAGTACTTC CASSDTPQETQYF TRBV6-4 once NA TRBJ2-5
TGTGCCAGCAGCCAAGTAGGAAACAGGGAGGACACTGAAGCTTTCTTT CASSQVGNREDTEAFF TRBV4-2 NA NA TRBJ1-1